This T cell receptor (beta chain) was identified in a study of blood T cell repertoires in COVID-19. The CDR3 sequence is 15 residues long. J gave up 4 bases and V 5 bases, and 3 bases lay outside the gene matches. CDR1 is LNHDA, CDR2 SQIVND, per germline (reference sequence). Methods used by the authors: Quantification of nucleated cells was approximated via reference gene primer amplification. Some clones are missing from TCRdb's copy, which holds only in-frame ones; the method was immunoSEQ multiplex PCR. V and J calls plus clone size are reproduced from that table; the DNA served to infer D and trimming. This sample has 200,000 or so clones, with approximately 79% found just once. This clone has only a few counts.

Sequencing used peripheral blood. The receptor was derived from a human donor in a cohort sampled during active COVID-19. This chain uses TRBV19 with TRBJ2-1, with 12 bases that match TRBD2. The CDR3 protein is CASSPGTSGYNEQFF. Written as DNA, the CDR3 is TGTGCCAGTAGTCCTGGGACTAGCGGGTACAATGAGCAGTTCTTC.